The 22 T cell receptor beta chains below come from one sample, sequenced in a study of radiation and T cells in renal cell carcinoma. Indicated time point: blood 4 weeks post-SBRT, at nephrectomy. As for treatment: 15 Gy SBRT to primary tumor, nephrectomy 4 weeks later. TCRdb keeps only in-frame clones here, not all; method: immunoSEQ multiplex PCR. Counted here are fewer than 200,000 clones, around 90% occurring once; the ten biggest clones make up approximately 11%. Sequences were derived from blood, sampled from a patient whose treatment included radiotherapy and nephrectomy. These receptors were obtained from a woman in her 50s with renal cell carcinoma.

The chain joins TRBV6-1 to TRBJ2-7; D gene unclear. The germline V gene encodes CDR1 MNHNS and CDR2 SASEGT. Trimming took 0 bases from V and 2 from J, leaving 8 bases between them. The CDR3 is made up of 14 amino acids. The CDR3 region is CASSEAGLAYEQYF. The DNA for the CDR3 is TGTGCCAGCAGTGAAGCGGGCTTAGCCTACGAGCAGTACTTC.

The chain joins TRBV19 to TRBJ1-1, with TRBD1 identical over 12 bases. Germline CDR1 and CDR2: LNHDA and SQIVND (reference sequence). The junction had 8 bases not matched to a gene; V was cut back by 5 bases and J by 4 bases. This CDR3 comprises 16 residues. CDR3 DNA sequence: TGTGCCAGTAGTCCCCGGGACAGGGGGCGCGGCACTGAAGCTTTCTTT. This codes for CASSPRDRGRGTEAFF. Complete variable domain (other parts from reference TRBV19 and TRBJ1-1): DGGITQSPKYLFRKEGQNVTLSCEQNLNHDAMYWYRQDPGQGLRLIYYSQIVNDFQKGDIAEGYSVSREKKESFPLTVTSAQKNPTAFYLCASSPRDRGRGTEAFFGQGTRLTVV.

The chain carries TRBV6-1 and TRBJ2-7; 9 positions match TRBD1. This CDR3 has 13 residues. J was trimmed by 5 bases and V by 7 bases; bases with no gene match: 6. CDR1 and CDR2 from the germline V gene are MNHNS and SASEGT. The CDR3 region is CASTRDRVNEQYF. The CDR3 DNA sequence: TGTGCCAGCACCCGGGACAGGGTGAACGAGCAGTACTTC.

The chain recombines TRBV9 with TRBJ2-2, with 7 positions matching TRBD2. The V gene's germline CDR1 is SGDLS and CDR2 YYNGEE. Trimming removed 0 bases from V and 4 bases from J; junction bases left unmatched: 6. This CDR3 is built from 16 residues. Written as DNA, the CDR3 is TGTGCCAGCAGCGTAGAACGGGGGGTCCTCACCGGGGAGCTGTTTTTT. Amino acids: CASSVERGVLTGELFF. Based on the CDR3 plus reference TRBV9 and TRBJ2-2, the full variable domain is DSGVTQTPKHLITATGQRVTLRCSPRSGDLSVYWYQQSLDQGLQFLIQYYNGEERAKGNILERFSAQQFPDLHSELNLSSLELGDSALYFCASSVERGVLTGELFFGEGSRLTVL.

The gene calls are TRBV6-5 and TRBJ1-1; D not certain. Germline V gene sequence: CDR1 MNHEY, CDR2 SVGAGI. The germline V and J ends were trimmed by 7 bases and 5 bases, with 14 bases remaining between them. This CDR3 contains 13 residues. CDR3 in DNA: TGTGCCAGCACCACCAGTGGGAGGACTGAAGCTTTCTTT. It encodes CASTTSGRTEAFF.

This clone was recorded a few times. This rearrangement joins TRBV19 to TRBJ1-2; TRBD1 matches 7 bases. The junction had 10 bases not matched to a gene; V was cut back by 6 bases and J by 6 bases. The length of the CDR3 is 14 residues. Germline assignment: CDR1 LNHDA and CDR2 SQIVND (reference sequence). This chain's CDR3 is CASRPQGELNGYTF. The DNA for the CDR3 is TGTGCCAGTAGACCTCAGGGGGAGCTGAATGGCTACACCTTC.

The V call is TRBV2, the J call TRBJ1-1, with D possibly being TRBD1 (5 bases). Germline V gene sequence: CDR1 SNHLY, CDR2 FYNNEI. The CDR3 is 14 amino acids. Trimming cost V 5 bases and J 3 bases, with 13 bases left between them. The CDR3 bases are TGTGCCAGCAGTAAAACCAGGGATTACACTGAAGCTTTCTTT. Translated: CASSKTRDYTEAFF.

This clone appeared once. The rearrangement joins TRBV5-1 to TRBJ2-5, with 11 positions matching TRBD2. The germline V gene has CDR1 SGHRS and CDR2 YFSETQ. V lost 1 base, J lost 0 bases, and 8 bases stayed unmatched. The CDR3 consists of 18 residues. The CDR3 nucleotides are TGCGCCAGCAGCTTGAGGGCTAGCGGGGGGCTGTACCAAGAGACCCAGTACTTC. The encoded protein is CASSLRASGGLYQETQYF.

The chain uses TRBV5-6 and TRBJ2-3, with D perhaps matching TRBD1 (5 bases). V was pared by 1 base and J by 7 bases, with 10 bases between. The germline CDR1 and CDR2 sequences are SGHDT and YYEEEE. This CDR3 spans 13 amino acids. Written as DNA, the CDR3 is TGTGCCAGCAGCTTGACAGGTTCACATACGCAGTATTTT. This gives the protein CASSLTGSHTQYF.

The CDR3 bases are TGTGCCAGCATCATAGACAGGGCCTCCTACGAGCAGTACTTC. This gives the protein CASIIDRASYEQYF. The chain joins TRBV6-1 to TRBJ2-7; 7 bases fit TRBD1. This CDR3 has 14 amino acids. Germline CDR1 and CDR2: MNHNS and SASEGT. V trimming: 7 bases; J trimming: 0 bases; junction bases outside the gene matches: 6.

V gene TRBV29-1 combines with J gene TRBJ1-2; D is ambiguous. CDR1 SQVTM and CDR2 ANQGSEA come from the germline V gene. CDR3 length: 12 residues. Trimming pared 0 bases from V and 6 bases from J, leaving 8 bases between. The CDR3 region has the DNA TGCAGCGTTGAAGAGAGTCTAGATGGCTACACCTTC. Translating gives CSVEESLDGYTF. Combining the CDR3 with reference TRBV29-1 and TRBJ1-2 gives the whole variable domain SAVISQKPSRDICQRGTSLTIQCQVDSQVTMMFWYRQQPGQSLTLIATANQGSEATYESGFVIDKFPISRPNLTFSTLTVSNMSPEDSSIYLCSVEESLDGYTFGSGTRLTVV.

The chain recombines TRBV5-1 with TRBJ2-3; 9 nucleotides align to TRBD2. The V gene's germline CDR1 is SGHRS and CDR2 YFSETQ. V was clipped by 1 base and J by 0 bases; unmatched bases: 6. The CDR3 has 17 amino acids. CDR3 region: CASSLRSSGASTDTQYF. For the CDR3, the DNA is TGCGCCAGCAGCTTGAGGTCTAGCGGGGCGAGCACAGATACGCAGTATTTT.

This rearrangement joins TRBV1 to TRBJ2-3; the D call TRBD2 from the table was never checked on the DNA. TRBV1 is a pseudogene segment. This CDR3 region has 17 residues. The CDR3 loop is CTSSQDLGGGHLDTQYF. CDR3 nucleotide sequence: TGCACCAGCAGCCAAGATCTGGGGGGGGGCCATTTAGATACGCAGTATTTT.

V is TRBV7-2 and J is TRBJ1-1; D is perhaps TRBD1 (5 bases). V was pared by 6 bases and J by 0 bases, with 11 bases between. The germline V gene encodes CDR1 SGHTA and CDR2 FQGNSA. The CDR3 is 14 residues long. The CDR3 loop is CASRSGRMNTEAFF. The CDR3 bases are TGTGCCAGCAGATCGGGACGGATGAACACTGAAGCTTTCTTT.

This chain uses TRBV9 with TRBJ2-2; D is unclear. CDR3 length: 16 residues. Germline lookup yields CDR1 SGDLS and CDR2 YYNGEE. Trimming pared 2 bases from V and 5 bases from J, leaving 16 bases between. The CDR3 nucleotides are TGTGCCAGCAGCGTTTCCAGCCGAACAGCGACCGGGGAGCTGTTTTTT. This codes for CASSVSSRTATGELFF.

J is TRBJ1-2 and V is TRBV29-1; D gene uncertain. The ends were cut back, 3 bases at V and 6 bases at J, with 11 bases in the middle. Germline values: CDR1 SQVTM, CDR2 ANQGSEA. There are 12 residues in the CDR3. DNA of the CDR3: TGCAGCGTTGAGGTCTTTGCAGATGGCTACACCTTC. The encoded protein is CSVEVFADGYTF.

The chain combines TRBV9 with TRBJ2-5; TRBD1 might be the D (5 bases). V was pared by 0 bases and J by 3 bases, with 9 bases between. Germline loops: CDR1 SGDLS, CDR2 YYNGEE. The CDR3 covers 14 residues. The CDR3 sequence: CASSVGGREETQYF. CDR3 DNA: TGTGCCAGCAGCGTAGGGGGCAGGGAAGAGACCCAGTACTTC.

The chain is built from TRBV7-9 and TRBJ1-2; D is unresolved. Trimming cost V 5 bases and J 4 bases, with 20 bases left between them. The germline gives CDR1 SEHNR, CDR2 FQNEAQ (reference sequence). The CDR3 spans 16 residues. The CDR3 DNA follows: TGTGCCAGCAGCACATACGACTGGGGAGGGAGCTATGGCTACACCTTC. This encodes CASSTYDWGGSYGYTF. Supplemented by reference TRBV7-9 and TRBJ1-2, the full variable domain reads DTGVSQNPRHKITKRGQNVTFRCDPISEHNRLYWYRQTLGQGPEFLTYFQNEAQLEKSRLLSDRFSAERPKGSFSTLEIQRTEQGDSAMYLCASSTYDWGGSYGYTFGSGTRLTVV.

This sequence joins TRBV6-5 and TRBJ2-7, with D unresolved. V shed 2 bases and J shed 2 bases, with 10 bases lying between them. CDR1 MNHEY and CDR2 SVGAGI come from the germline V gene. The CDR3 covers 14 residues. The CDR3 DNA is TGTGCCAGCAGTTACCGTCGCGTAGCCTACGAGCAGTACTTC. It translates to CASSYRRVAYEQYF.

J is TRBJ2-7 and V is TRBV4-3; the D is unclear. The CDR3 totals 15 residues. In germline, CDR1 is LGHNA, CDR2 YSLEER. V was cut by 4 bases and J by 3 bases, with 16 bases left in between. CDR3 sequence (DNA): TGCGCCAGCAGCCGGCCGCGCAAACCCCACTACGAGCAGTACTTC. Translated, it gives CASSRPRKPHYEQYF.

The CDR3 nucleotides are TGTGCCATCAGTGAGGACGACAGGGGATCGGCCTACGAGCAGTACTTC. Protein product: CAISEDDRGSAYEQYF. This chain uses TRBV10-3 with TRBJ2-5, with 8 bases fitting TRBD1. The DNA end lines up better with TRBJ2-7; the J call may be wrong. The CDR3 spans 16 residues. Germline V gene sequence: CDR1 ENHRY, CDR2 SYGVKD.

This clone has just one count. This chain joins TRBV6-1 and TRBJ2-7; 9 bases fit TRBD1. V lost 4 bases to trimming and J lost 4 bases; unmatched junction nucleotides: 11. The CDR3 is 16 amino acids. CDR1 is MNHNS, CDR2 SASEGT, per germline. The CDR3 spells CASSVGQGWYSYEQYF. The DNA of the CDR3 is TGTGCCAGCAGTGTAGGACAGGGGTGGTATTCTTACGAGCAGTACTTC.